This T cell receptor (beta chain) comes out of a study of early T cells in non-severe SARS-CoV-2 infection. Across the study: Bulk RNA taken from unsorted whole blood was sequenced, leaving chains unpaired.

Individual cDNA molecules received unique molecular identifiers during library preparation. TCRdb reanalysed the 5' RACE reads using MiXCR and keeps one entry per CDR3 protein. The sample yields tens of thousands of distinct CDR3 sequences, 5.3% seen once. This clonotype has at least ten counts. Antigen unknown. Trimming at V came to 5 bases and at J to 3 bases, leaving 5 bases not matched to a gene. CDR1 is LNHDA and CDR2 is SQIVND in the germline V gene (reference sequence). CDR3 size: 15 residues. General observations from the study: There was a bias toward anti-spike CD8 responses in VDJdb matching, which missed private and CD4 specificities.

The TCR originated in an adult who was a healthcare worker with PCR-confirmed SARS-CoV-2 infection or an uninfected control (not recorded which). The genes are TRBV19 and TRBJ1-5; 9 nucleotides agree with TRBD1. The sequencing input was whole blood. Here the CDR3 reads CASSGTGYDNQPQHF. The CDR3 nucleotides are TGTGCCAGTAGTGGGACAGGGTATGACAATCAGCCCCAGCATTTT.